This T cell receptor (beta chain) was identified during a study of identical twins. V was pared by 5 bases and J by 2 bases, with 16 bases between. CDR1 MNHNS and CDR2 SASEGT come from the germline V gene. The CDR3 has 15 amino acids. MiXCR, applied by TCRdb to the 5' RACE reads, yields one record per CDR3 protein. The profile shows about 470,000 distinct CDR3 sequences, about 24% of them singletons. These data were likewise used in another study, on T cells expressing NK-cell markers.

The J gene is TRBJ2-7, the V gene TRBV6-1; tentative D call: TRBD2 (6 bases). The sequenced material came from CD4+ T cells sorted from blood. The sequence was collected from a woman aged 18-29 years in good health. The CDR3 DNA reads TGTGCCAGCAGTCCTCGTAGCGGAAACCCCTACGAGCAGTACTTC. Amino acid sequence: CASSPRSGNPYEQYF.